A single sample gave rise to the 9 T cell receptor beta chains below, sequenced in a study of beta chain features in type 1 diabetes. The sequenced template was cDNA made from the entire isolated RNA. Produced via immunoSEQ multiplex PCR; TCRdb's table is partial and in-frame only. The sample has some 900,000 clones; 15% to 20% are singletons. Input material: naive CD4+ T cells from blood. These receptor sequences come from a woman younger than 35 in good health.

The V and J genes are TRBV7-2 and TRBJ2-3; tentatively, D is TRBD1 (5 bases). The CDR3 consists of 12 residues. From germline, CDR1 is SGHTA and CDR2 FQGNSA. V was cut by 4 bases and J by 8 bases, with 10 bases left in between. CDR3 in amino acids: CASSWGFPTQYF. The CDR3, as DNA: TGTGCCAGCAGCTGGGGCTTCCCTACGCAGTATTTT.

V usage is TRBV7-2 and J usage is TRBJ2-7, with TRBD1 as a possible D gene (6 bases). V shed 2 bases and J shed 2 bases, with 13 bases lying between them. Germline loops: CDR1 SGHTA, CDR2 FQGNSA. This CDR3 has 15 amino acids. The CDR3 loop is CASSLSGASTYEQYF. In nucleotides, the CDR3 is TGTGCCAGCAGCTTATCAGGGGCGTCCACCTACGAGCAGTACTTC. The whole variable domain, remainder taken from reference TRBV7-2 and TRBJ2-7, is GAGVSQSPSNKVTEKGKDVELRCDPISGHTALYWYRQSLGQGLEFLIYFQGNSAPDKSGLPSDRFSAERTGGSVSTLTIQRTQQEDSAVYLCASSLSGASTYEQYFGPGTRLTVT.

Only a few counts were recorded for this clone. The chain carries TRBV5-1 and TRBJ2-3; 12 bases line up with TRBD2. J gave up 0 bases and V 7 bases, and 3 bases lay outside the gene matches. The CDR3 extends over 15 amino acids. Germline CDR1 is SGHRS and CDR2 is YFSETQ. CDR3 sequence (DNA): TGCGCCAGCGGTACTAGCGGGAGGAGCACAGATACGCAGTATTTT. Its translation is CASGTSGRSTDTQYF.

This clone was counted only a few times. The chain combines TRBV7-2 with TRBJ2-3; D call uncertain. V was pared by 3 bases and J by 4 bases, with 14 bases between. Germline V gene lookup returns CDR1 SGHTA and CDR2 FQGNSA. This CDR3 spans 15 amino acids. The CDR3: CASSFGGTRPDTQYF. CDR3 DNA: TGTGCCAGCAGCTTTGGCGGAACCAGGCCAGATACGCAGTATTTT.

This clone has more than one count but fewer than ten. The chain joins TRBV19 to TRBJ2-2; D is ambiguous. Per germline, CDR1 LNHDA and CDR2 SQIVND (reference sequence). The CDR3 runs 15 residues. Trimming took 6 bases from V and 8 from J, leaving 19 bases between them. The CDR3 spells CASRDRAPSAGELFF. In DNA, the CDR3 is TGTGCCAGTAGGGACCGGGCTCCATCCGCGGGGGAGCTGTTTTTT.

CDR3 sequence: CASSLATSGPYEQYF. The CDR3 coding sequence is TGTGCCAGCAGTTTGGCGACTAGCGGTCCCTACGAGCAGTACTTC. The gene calls are TRBV28 and TRBJ2-7, with 9 bases that match TRBD2. The ends lost 3 bases at V and 2 bases at J; junction bases unmatched: 5. Germline CDR1 is MDHEN and CDR2 is SYDVKM. The CDR3 covers 15 residues.

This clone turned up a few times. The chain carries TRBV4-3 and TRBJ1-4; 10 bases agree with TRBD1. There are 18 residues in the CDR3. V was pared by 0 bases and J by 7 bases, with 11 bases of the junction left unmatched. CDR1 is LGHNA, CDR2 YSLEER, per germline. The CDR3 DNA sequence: TGCGCCAGCAGCCAAGATCCGACAGGGGGCTACGGTGGTGAAAAACTGTTTTTT. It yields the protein CASSQDPTGGYGGEKLFF.

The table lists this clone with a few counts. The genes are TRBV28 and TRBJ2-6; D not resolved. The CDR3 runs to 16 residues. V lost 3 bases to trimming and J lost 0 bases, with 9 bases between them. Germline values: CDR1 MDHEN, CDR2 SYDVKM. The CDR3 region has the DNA TGTGCCAGCAGTTTTTGGCAGGTCTCTGGGGCCAACGTCCTGACTTTC. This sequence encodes CASSFWQVSGANVLTF.

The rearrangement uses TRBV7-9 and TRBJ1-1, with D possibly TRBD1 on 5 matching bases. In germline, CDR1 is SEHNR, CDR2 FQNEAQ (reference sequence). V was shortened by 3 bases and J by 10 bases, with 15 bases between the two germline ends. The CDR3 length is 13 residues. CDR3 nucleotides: TGTGCCAGCAGCTTCGGGCCGACAGCAGGAGCTTTCTTT. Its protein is CASSFGPTAGAFF.